This note documents a single T cell receptor (beta chain) sequence. Its antigen is unknown. Germline CDR1 MDHEN, CDR2 SYDVKM. V lost 3 bases to trimming and J lost 4 bases; unmatched junction nucleotides: 10. This CDR3 spans 16 amino acids. Treatment meaning: over 15 received Ad26.COV2.S at low or high dose, single or two shots; about 5 received placebo; per-sample allocation not given. Material that was analyzed had been drawn on day 63 after the first vaccine or placebo injection. The administered vaccine (an Ad26 vector) expressed Wuhan-strain SARS-CoV-2 spike. This entry belongs to a study of Ad26.COV2.S vaccination and SARS-CoV-2 variants. Study-wide findings and caveats: Post-vaccination spike-specific CD8+ and CD4+ T cell responses reportedly had substantial breadth. Breadth of non-spike TCRs did not differ between vaccinees and placebo recipients.

Using immunoSEQ multiplex PCR, the repertoire was profiled, and TCRdb retains in-frame clones only, with some absent. The sample holds 300,000 to 400,000 clones, about 89% seen once. V gene TRBV28 combines with J gene TRBJ2-3; 7 positions match TRBD2. The source was peripheral blood, collected in a trial of Ad26.COV2.S vaccine versus placebo. This TCR was recovered from a person between 18 and 59 years old who received the Ad26.COV2.S COVID-19 vaccine or a placebo. CDR3 residues: CASSFYPGLGADTQYF. For the CDR3, the DNA is TGTGCCAGCAGTTTTTACCCAGGACTAGGCGCAGATACGCAGTATTTT.